This entry features one TCR beta chain sequence. Data came from immunoSEQ multiplex PCR; TCRdb stores just in-frame clones and leaves some out. The sample shows about 21,000 clones, approximately 80% of them seen only once. Trimming took off 1 base at V and 4 bases at J, with 10 bases between the two ends. This CDR3 spans 15 amino acids. Per germline, CDR1 SGHDN and CDR2 FVKESK. This sample is drawn from a study of radiation and T cells in renal cell carcinoma. The time point denotes: baseline pretreatment blood. Specified treatment: 15 Gy SBRT to primary tumor, nephrectomy 4 weeks later. The J gene is TRBJ1-4, the V gene TRBV14; D is unclear. The specimen was blood, collected from a patient whose treatment included radiotherapy and nephrectomy. The TCR was taken from a man in his sixties with renal cell carcinoma. The CDR3 DNA follows: TGTGCCAGCAGCCAAGGAGAGGGCAATAATGAAAAACTGTTTTTT. Translated, it gives CASSQGEGNNEKLFF.